This T cell receptor beta chain was sequenced for a study of technical replicates of blood from several donors. This CDR3 is 14 amino acids long. Trimming stripped 0 bases from V and 4 bases from J, with 8 bases between. Germline values: CDR1 SGHRS, CDR2 YFSETQ. Profiling relied on immunoSEQ multiplex PCR, and the TCRdb table lists in-frame clones only, not all of them. The table has 80,000 or so clones, under 99% seen once. The clonotype comes from a human donor in good health. The sequencing input was T cells isolated from PBMCs. The chain uses TRBV5-1 and TRBJ2-1; D remains ambiguous. CDR3 sequence reads: CASSLENSYNEQFF. Here the CDR3 DNA reads TGCGCCAGCAGCTTGGAAAACAGTTACAATGAGCAGTTCTTC.